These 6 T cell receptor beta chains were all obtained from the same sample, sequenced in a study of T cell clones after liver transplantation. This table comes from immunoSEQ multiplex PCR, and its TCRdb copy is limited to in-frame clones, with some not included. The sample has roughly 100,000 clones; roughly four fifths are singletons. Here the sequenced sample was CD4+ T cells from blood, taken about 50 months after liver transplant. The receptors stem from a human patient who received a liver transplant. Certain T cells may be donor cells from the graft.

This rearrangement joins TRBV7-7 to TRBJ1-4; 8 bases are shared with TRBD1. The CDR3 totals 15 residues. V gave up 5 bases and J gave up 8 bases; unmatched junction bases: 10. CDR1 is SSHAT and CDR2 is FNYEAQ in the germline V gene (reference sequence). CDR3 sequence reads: CASSATGGGDEKLFF. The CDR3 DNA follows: TGTGCCAGCAGCGCAACAGGGGGTGGTGACGAAAAACTGTTTTTT.

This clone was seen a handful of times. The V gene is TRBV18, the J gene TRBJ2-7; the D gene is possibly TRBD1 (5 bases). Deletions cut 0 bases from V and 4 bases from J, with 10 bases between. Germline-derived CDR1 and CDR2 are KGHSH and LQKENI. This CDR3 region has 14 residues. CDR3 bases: TGTGCCAGCTCACCACCGTCAGGGAAATACGAGCAGTACTTC. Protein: CASSPPSGKYEQYF.

DNA of the CDR3: TGTGCCAGCAGCGTCGATAAGGACGGGAACTATGGCTACACCTTC. It translates to CASSVDKDGNYGYTF. V is TRBV9 and J is TRBJ1-2; D remains ambiguous. Deletions cut 2 bases from V and 2 bases from J, with 13 bases between. The CDR3 is made up of 15 amino acids. Germline CDR1 SGDLS, CDR2 YYNGEE.

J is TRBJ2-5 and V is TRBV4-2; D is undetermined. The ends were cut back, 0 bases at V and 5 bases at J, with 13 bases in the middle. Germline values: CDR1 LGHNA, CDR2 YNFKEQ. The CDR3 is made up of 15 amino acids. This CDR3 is CASSQEAYPEETQYF. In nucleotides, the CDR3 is TGTGCCAGCAGCCAAGAAGCCTACCCCGAGGAGACCCAGTACTTC.

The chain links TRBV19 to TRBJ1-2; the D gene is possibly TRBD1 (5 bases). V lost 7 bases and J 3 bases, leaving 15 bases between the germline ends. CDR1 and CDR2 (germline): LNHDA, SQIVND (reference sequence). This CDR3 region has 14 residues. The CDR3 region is CASTSRQGYYGYTF. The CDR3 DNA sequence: TGTGCCAGTACCAGCCGGCAGGGCTACTATGGCTACACCTTC. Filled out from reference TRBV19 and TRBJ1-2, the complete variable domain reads DGGITQSPKYLFRKEGQNVTLSCEQNLNHDAMYWYRQDPGQGLRLIYYSQIVNDFQKGDIAEGYSVSREKKESFPLTVTSAQKNPTAFYLCASTSRQGYYGYTFGSGTRLTVV.

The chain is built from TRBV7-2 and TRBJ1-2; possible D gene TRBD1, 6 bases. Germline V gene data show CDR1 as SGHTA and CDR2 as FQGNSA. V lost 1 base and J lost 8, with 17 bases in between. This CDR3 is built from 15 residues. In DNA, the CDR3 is TGTGCCAGCAGCTTAGTTTCAGGGGAAGATTCGGGCTACACCTTC. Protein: CASSLVSGEDSGYTF.